Presented here are 26 T cell receptor beta chains from one specimen sequenced in a study of T cells in Graves' hyperthyroidism and ophthalmopathy. RNA transcripts gave rise to amplified TCR beta CDR3 regions. When the TCR CDR3 underwent first-round RT-PCR, the HTBI primer set was used. TCRdb passed the multiplex PCR reads through MiXCR, listing each CDR3 protein once. Of hundreds of thousands of distinct CDR3 sequences listed, around 15% are singletons. Sequenced: blood. The receptor set was obtained from a woman in her forties with Graves' hyperthyroidism.

This clonotype has at least ten counts. This chain joins TRBV24-1 and TRBJ1-2; 8 bases map to TRBD1. V lost 7 bases and J lost 8; bases outside the gene matches: 14. This CDR3 has 15 residues. Germline V gives CDR1 KGHDR, CDR2 SFDVKD. CDR3 nucleotides: TGTGCCACCAGCGATGGACAGGGAGGCTTGAGCGGCTACACCTTC. As protein: CATSDGQGGLSGYTF.

A word on this clonotype: Since the CDR3 does not end with the conserved phenylalanine or tryptophan, this likely comes from a read error. The chain is built from TRBV6-1 and TRBJ2-5, with 9 bases identical to TRBD1. Trimming at V came to 7 bases and at J to 5 bases, leaving 8 bases not matched to a gene. The CDR3 sequence is 14 residues long. The germline gives CDR1 MNHNS, CDR2 SASEGT. This CDR3 is CASNQQGAPETQYL. CDR3 DNA: TGTGCCAGCAACCAACAGGGGGCGCCTGAGACCCAGTACCTC.

The genes are TRBV5-6 and TRBJ2-1; no firm D call. The CDR3 consists of 14 residues. Looked up from germline, CDR1 is SGHDT and CDR2 is YYEEEE. Trimming took off 6 bases at V and 4 bases at J, with 14 bases between the two ends. The CDR3 region is CASTSELRYNEQFF. CDR3 nucleotides: TGTGCCAGCACCTCAGAACTACGGTACAATGAGCAGTTCTTC.

This clonotype was recorded many times. This chain connects TRBV11-2 to TRBJ2-7, with 7 bases lining up with TRBD1. The CDR3 totals 17 residues. The V segment lost 1 base and the J segment 1 base; nucleotides outside the gene matches: 10. Germline-derived CDR1 and CDR2 are SGHAT and FQNNGV. As DNA, the CDR3 is TGTGCCAGCAGCTTAGTAGGTTATTCGGGACAGTCCTACGAGCAGTACTTC. Residues: CASSLVGYSGQSYEQYF.

The sample holds a few counts of this clonotype. The rearrangement joins TRBV24-1 to TRBJ2-3, with D possibly TRBD2 on 6 matching bases. CDR1 and CDR2 from the germline V gene are KGHDR and SFDVKD. CDR3 length: 16 amino acids. The ends were cut back, 7 bases at V and 6 bases at J, with 22 bases in the middle. CDR3 protein: CATRPEAGAGMDTQYF. DNA of the CDR3: TGTGCCACCAGACCGGAGGCTGGAGCGGGCATGGATACGCAGTATTTT.

Remarks on this clonotype: A read error may produce the germline difference seen at one junction end. The chain uses TRBV7-9 and TRBJ2-5, with TRBD1 identical over 7 bases. Germline CDR1 and CDR2: SEHNR and FQNEAQ (reference sequence). This CDR3 comprises 16 residues. This chain's CDR3 is CVSSSNRGGYQETQYF. CDR3 in DNA: TGTGTCAGCAGCTCGAACAGGGGTGGGTACCAAGAGACCCAGTACTTC.

This clonotype was picked up a small number of times. The chain couples TRBV12-3 or TRBV12-4 to TRBJ2-1; TRBD2 matches at 12 bases. J was trimmed by 3 bases and V by 5 bases; bases with no gene match: 5. The CDR3 has 16 residues. CDR3 in DNA: TGTGCCAGCAGTCTTGGGACTAGCGGGTACTACAATGAGCAGTTCTTC. This sequence encodes CASSLGTSGYYNEQFF.

In the case of this clonotype: An end of the junction does not agree with germline; a read error may underlie this. The J gene is TRBJ2-5, the V gene TRBV25-1, with 14 bases identical to TRBD2. The CDR3 has 16 residues. Germline lookup yields CDR1 MGHDK and CDR2 SYGVNS. CDR3: CASRQGLAGGREAQYF. CDR3 nucleotide sequence: TGTGCCAGCAGGCAAGGACTAGCGGGAGGAAGAGAGGCCCAGTACTTC.

The J gene is TRBJ1-6, the V gene TRBV4-1, with a possible D match to TRBD1 (5 bases). Germline CDR1 reads MGHRA; CDR2 reads YSYEKL. V dropped 5 bases and J dropped 3 bases, with 11 bases sitting between them. This CDR3 spans 15 amino acids. CDR3 amino acids: CASSFDSDYNSPLHF. In nucleotides, the CDR3 is TGCGCCAGCAGCTTTGACAGCGACTATAATTCACCCCTCCACTTT.

This clonotype was counted many times. The chain links TRBV20-1 to TRBJ2-1, with D hard to call. The CDR3 is 15 amino acids. The V gene lost 4 bases and the J gene lost 6 bases, with 19 bases spanning the gap. Germline V gene data show CDR1 as DFQATT and CDR2 as SNEGSKA (reference sequence). The CDR3 DNA reads as TGCAGTGCTACCGCTGGCGGTTCAGATCCCAATGAGCAGTTCTTC. It is translated as CSATAGGSDPNEQFF.

The chain has TRBV5-6 and TRBJ2-1, with 7 bases identical to TRBD2. The CDR3 consists of 17 residues. V lost 1 base to trimming and J lost 6 bases; unmatched junction nucleotides: 13. In germline, CDR1 is SGHDT, CDR2 YYEEEE. CDR3: CASSLLGGFLHINEQFF. The CDR3 nucleotides read TGTGCCAGCAGCTTGCTGGGGGGGTTCCTCCACATCAATGAGCAGTTCTTC. The full variable domain, with the rest looked up from reference TRBV5-6 and TRBJ2-1, is DAGVTQSPTHLIKTRGQQVTLRCSPKSGHDTVSWYQQALGQGPQFIFQYYEEEERQRGNFPDRFSGHQFPNYSSELNVNALLLGDSALYLCASSLLGGFLHINEQFFGPGTRLTVL.

This clonotype was recorded at least ten times. The V call is TRBV2, the J call TRBJ2-2; 8 positions agree with TRBD1. Germline CDR1 and CDR2: SNHLY and FYNNEI. The CDR3 is 16 residues long. V was pared by 3 bases and J by 3 bases, with 6 bases of the junction left unmatched. The CDR3 loop reads CASSERTGFDTGELFF. The CDR3 DNA is TGTGCCAGCAGTGAGAGGACAGGGTTTGACACCGGGGAGCTGTTTTTT.

This clonotype was found many times. This chain's CDR3 is CAWTPGQGSYEQYF. CDR3 sequence (DNA): TGTGCCTGGACTCCGGGACAGGGCTCCTACGAGCAGTACTTC. The chain employs TRBV30 and TRBJ2-7; 9 nucleotides align to TRBD1. Germline V gene data show CDR1 as GTSNPN and CDR2 as SVGIG (reference sequence). The CDR3 extends over 14 amino acids. The V and J ends lost 4 bases and 0 bases, in that order; junction bases with no gene match: 4.

Ten or more counts support this clonotype. V and J are TRBV28 and TRBJ2-2; possible D gene TRBD2, 6 bases. The CDR3 spans 16 residues. Germline V lookup: CDR1 MDHEN, CDR2 SYDVKM. The V gene lost 2 bases and the J gene lost 3 bases, with 13 bases spanning the gap. CDR3 nucleotides: TGTGCCAGCAGTTTACTTGGAGGGGTGGACACCGGGGAGCTGTTTTTT. Translated: CASSLLGGVDTGELFF.

At least ten counts were recorded for this clonotype. The chain is built from TRBV28 and TRBJ1-2; perhaps TRBD1 as D (5 bases). This CDR3 spans 15 amino acids. V lost 4 bases and J lost 2, with 14 bases in between. Germline assignment: CDR1 MDHEN and CDR2 SYDVKM. The CDR3 sequence: CASSSPGRINYGYTF. CDR3 DNA sequence: TGTGCCAGCAGTTCCCCGGGACGGATCAACTATGGCTACACCTTC.

The chain carries TRBV15 and TRBJ2-5; no clear D gene. The germline gives CDR1 LNHNV, CDR2 YYDKDF (reference sequence). The V end lost 11 bases, the J end lost 5 bases, and 15 bases lay between the germline ends. The CDR3 spans 12 residues. CDR3 in amino acids: CAAGRVAETQYF. CDR3 bases: TGTGCCGCCGGAAGGGTCGCGGAGACCCAGTACTTC. Combining the CDR3 with reference TRBV15 and TRBJ2-5 gives the whole variable domain DAMVIQNPRYQVTQFGKPVTLSCSQTLNHNVMYWYQQKSSQAPKLLFHYYDKDFNNEADTPDNFQSRRPNTSFCFLDIRSPGLGDTAMYLCAAGRVAETQYFGPGTRLLVL.

This clonotype appeared a few times. This chain joins TRBV7-9 and TRBJ1-2, with a possible D match to TRBD1 (6 bases). The CDR3 is made up of 13 amino acids. Trimming removed 1 base at V and 8 bases at J, with 11 bases between. The germline V gene encodes CDR1 SEHNR and CDR2 FQNEAQ (reference sequence). CDR3 sequence (DNA): TGTGCCAGCAGCTTAGTCCCAGGGGAAGGCTACACCTTC. It is translated as CASSLVPGEGYTF.

This clonotype was recorded a few times. The rearrangement joins TRBV3-1 to TRBJ2-2; 8 nucleotides match TRBD1. The CDR3 is 14 amino acids. The V gene end was trimmed by 1 base and the J gene end by 7 bases; junction bases not matched to a gene: 2. CDR1 LGHDT and CDR2 YNNKEL come from the germline V gene (reference sequence). The CDR3 DNA is TGTGCCAGCAGCCAAGGGACAGGGATCGGGGAGCTGTTTTTT. Translation: CASSQGTGIGELFF.

This clonotype was recorded at least ten times. V usage is TRBV12-3 or TRBV12-4 and J usage is TRBJ2-1; maybe TRBD2 (6 bases). V shed 3 bases and J shed 10 bases, with 13 bases lying between them. This CDR3 has 13 residues. This CDR3 reads CASSFSAGSEQFF. CDR3 nucleotides: TGTGCCAGCAGTTTCTCGGCGGGAAGCGAGCAGTTCTTC.

In nucleotides, the CDR3 is TGTGCCAGCTCACCCCCAGCCCCGGCGCCAAGGGGCTACACCTTC. Residues: CASSPPAPAPRGYTF. The V and J genes are TRBV18 and TRBJ1-2; D unresolved. The CDR3 has 15 amino acids. V was shortened by 3 bases and J by 8 bases, with 19 bases between the two germline ends. Germline CDR1 is KGHSH and CDR2 is LQKENI.

The chain carries TRBV6-1 and TRBJ2-5; D unresolved. Germline-derived CDR1 and CDR2 are MNHNS and SASEGT. The CDR3 is made up of 14 amino acids. V was trimmed by 4 bases and J by 5 bases, leaving 14 bases between them. CDR3 bases: TGTGCCAGCAGTGCCCCCGGTGGGCGGGAGACCCAGTACTTC. Encoded protein: CASSAPGGRETQYF.

This chain links TRBV28 with TRBJ2-7; TRBD2 matches at 7 bases. Germline V gives CDR1 MDHEN, CDR2 SYDVKM. The CDR3 is 14 residues long. With 3 bases clipped from V and 7 bases from J, the junction kept 9 bases outside the gene matches. CDR3: CASSLGGRAVEQYF. DNA of the CDR3: TGTGCCAGCAGTTTGGGAGGGAGGGCGGTGGAGCAGTACTTC.

This clonotype was found many times. The rearrangement uses TRBV27 and TRBJ2-7; the match to TRBD2 covers 9 bases. In germline, CDR1 is MNHEY, CDR2 SMNVEV (reference sequence). The V segment lost 0 bases and the J segment 5 bases; nucleotides outside the gene matches: 2. This CDR3 has 14 residues. The CDR3 here is CASSLSLAGDEQYF. Here the CDR3 DNA reads TGTGCCAGCAGTTTATCATTAGCGGGAGACGAGCAGTACTTC.

The chain carries TRBV4-1 and TRBJ2-1; D gene uncertain. The CDR3 has 13 residues. The germline CDR1 and CDR2 sequences are MGHRA and YSYEKL. V lost 3 bases and J 10 bases, leaving 13 bases between the germline ends. As DNA, the CDR3 is TGCGCCAGCAGCCACCTCCGAGACCTCGAGCAGTTCTTC. Protein sequence: CASSHLRDLEQFF.

About this clonotype itself: One end of the junction fails to match germline, which may point to a read error. The chain recombines TRBV5-6 with TRBJ2-3, with D unclear. Germline CDR1 SGHDT, CDR2 YYEEEE. CDR3 size: 14 residues. CDR3 bases: TGTGCCAGCAGCCCACTCGAGAGTACAGACACGCAGTATTTT. Its protein product is CASSPLESTDTQYF.

This clonotype has only a few counts. The rearrangement uses TRBV18 and TRBJ1-3; no firm D call. The CDR3 length is 18 residues. Germline values: CDR1 KGHSH, CDR2 LQKENI. V gave up 4 bases and J gave up 1 base, with 20 bases separating them. This CDR3 is CASSLDSPGPLSGNTIYF. For the CDR3, the DNA is TGTGCCAGCTCACTGGACTCACCCGGGCCTTTATCTGGAAACACCATATATTTT.